Each of the 17 T cell receptor beta chains below was sequenced from the same sample in a study of T cell changes during pregnancy in multiple sclerosis. Here immunoSEQ multiplex PCR was the method, and the copy in TCRdb shows in-frame clones only, minus some. The sample holds roughly 69,000 clones, about 90% seen once. Sequenced here: peripheral blood, sampled after pregnancy. These receptors were obtained from a female donor with multiple sclerosis, enrolled in a pregnancy study.

The chain couples TRBV6-5 to TRBJ1-5, with TRBD1 as a possible D gene (5 bases). The V end was cut by 7 bases, the J end by 2 bases, with 15 bases between. Germline CDR1 is MNHEY and CDR2 is SVGAGI. This CDR3 region has 15 residues. CDR3 amino acids: CASMDGGSGNQPQHF. CDR3 DNA: TGTGCCAGCATGGATGGGGGGTCAGGCAATCAGCCCCAGCATTTT.

V usage is TRBV7-8 and J usage is TRBJ2-7; no clear D gene. The CDR3 spans 15 residues. Germline V gene lookup returns CDR1 SGHVS and CDR2 FQNEAQ. The V end was cut by 1 base, the J end by 3 bases, with 13 bases between. The DNA for the CDR3 is TGTGCCAGCAGCTTAGGCTCCGTCTCTAGCTACGAGCAGTACTTC. Its protein is CASSLGSVSSYEQYF.

The chain has TRBV19 and TRBJ1-5; maybe TRBD1 (5 bases). The CDR3 consists of 14 residues. The germline CDR1 and CDR2 sequences are LNHDA and SQIVND (reference sequence). V shed 8 bases and J shed 9 bases, with 20 bases lying between them. The CDR3 nucleotides are TGTGCCAGTTCTGGGGCACACCAAGGGCGGCCCCAGCATTTT. It is translated as CASSGAHQGRPQHF.

A note on this clone: Other nucleotide sequences in the sample specify the same CDR3. The V gene is TRBV5-1, the J gene TRBJ2-5; TRBD1 matches at 7 bases. CDR1 and CDR2 from the germline V gene are SGHRS and YFSETQ. This CDR3 comprises 14 residues. V trimming: 4 bases; J trimming: 2 bases; junction bases outside the gene matches: 5. Here the CDR3 reads CASSPGTAQETQYF. In DNA, the CDR3 is TGCGCCAGCAGCCCCGGGACAGCGCAAGAGACCCAGTACTTC.

The rearrangement links TRBV19 to TRBJ1-1; possible D gene TRBD1, 5 bases. V shed 7 bases and J shed 0 bases, with 12 bases lying between them. Germline V gene lookup returns CDR1 LNHDA and CDR2 SQIVND (reference sequence). This CDR3 contains 14 residues. The CDR3 region is CASIETEMNTEAFF. CDR3 DNA: TGTGCCAGTATCGAGACAGAAATGAACACTGAAGCTTTCTTT.

The chain joins TRBV19 to TRBJ1-3; 7 bases line up with TRBD1. Per germline, CDR1 LNHDA and CDR2 SQIVND (reference sequence). The V segment lost 3 bases and the J segment 1 base; nucleotides outside the gene matches: 3. CDR3 size: 15 residues. CDR3 coding DNA: TGTGCCAGTAGTATTTCAGGGGGATCTGGAAACACCATATATTTT. The encoded protein is CASSISGGSGNTIYF. Full variable domain (remainder filled in from reference TRBV19 and TRBJ1-3): DGGITQSPKYLFRKEGQNVTLSCEQNLNHDAMYWYRQDPGQGLRLIYYSQIVNDFQKGDIAEGYSVSREKKESFPLTVTSAQKNPTAFYLCASSISGGSGNTIYFGEGSWLTVV.

The chain has TRBV5-6 and TRBJ2-7; 10 nucleotides match TRBD1. The CDR3 has 15 amino acids. The junction had 5 bases not matched to a gene; V was cut back by 4 bases and J by 1 base. CDR1 is SGHDT and CDR2 is YYEEEE in the germline V gene. The CDR3 is CASSPDRGASYEQYF. In DNA form, the CDR3 reads TGTGCCAGCAGCCCGGACAGGGGGGCGTCCTACGAGCAGTACTTC.

This chain links TRBV5-6 with TRBJ2-1; 9 bases are shared with TRBD2. There are 14 residues in the CDR3. CDR1 and CDR2 from the germline V gene are SGHDT and YYEEEE. V gave up 4 bases and J gave up 7 bases; unmatched junction bases: 6. The CDR3 sequence: CASSPGLAINEQFF. CDR3 DNA sequence: TGTGCCAGCAGCCCCGGACTAGCGATAAATGAGCAGTTCTTC.

The rearrangement links TRBV13 to TRBJ2-5; 7 nucleotides align to TRBD2. Germline assignment: CDR1 PRHDT and CDR2 FYEKMQ (reference sequence). The CDR3 has 13 amino acids. V trimming: 6 bases; J trimming: 7 bases; junction bases outside the gene matches: 8. The CDR3 sequence: CASSPRLAGTQYF. For the CDR3, the DNA is TGTGCCAGCAGTCCTAGACTAGCTGGGACCCAGTACTTC.

The rearrangement uses TRBV5-1 and TRBJ2-2, with D possibly matching TRBD1 (5 bases). CDR1 is SGHRS and CDR2 is YFSETQ in the germline V gene. CDR3 length: 15 amino acids. The V end lost 0 bases, the J end lost 3 bases, and 9 bases lay between the germline ends. The CDR3 DNA reads TGCGCCAGCAGCTTGGGGGGCCGGGACACCGGGGAGCTGTTTTTT. This gives the protein CASSLGGRDTGELFF.

This clone has a single count. V usage is TRBV5-4 and J usage is TRBJ1-2; 9 bases are a match to TRBD1. Germline CDR1 and CDR2: SGHNT and YYREEE (reference sequence). The CDR3 spans 15 residues. V shed 2 bases and J 4 bases; nucleotides not matched to a gene: 6. The CDR3 spells CASSFGTGWGYGYTF. CDR3 sequence (DNA): TGTGCCAGCAGCTTTGGGACAGGGTGGGGCTATGGCTACACCTTC.

This chain connects TRBV6-1 to TRBJ2-7, with 9 bases identical to TRBD1. The CDR3 extends over 14 amino acids. Germline CDR1 MNHNS, CDR2 SASEGT. V was pared by 6 bases and J by 2 bases, with 5 bases of the junction left unmatched. The CDR3 region is CASRRQGDAYEQYF. CDR3 nucleotides: TGTGCCAGCAGGAGACAGGGGGACGCCTACGAGCAGTACTTC.

CDR3 sequence: CAWSVQQETQYF. CDR3 DNA sequence: TGTGCCTGGAGTGTGCAGCAAGAGACCCAGTACTTC. The genes are TRBV30 and TRBJ2-5; D is uncertain. V shed 0 bases and J shed 2 bases, with 4 bases lying between them. Germline CDR1 GTSNPN, CDR2 SVGIG (reference sequence). The CDR3 has 12 amino acids.

The V gene is TRBV11-2, the J gene TRBJ1-1; D might be TRBD1 (5 bases). Germline-derived CDR1 and CDR2 are SGHAT and FQNNGV. V shed 7 bases and J shed 5 bases, with 11 bases lying between them. The CDR3 totals 12 residues. Here the CDR3 reads CASTPRGTEAFF. CDR3 DNA sequence: TGTGCCAGCACCCCCCGGGGGACTGAAGCTTTCTTT.

The J gene is TRBJ1-2, the V gene TRBV7-2; the match to TRBD1 covers 8 bases. J lost 8 bases, V lost 1 base, and 9 bases had no gene match. Germline V gene sequence: CDR1 SGHTA, CDR2 FQGNSA. The CDR3 is made up of 15 amino acids. The CDR3 sequence: CASSLGSGGGRGYTF. In DNA form, the CDR3 reads TGTGCCAGCAGCTTAGGTTCAGGGGGCGGTAGGGGCTACACCTTC.

V usage is TRBV28 and J usage is TRBJ1-2; no clear D gene. V was trimmed by 2 bases and J by 2 bases, leaving 12 bases between them. The germline V gene has CDR1 MDHEN and CDR2 SYDVKM. CDR3 size: 15 residues. CDR3 protein: CASSLDPAANYGYTF. CDR3 sequence (DNA): TGTGCCAGCAGTTTAGACCCGGCGGCCAACTATGGCTACACCTTC.

The chain carries TRBV4-1 and TRBJ2-7; no clear D. The CDR3 runs 15 residues. V dropped 2 bases and J dropped 4 bases, with 15 bases sitting between them. Per the germline V gene, CDR1 is MGHRA and CDR2 is YSYEKL. Here the CDR3 DNA reads TGCGCCAGCAGCCAAAGAAGCCCCTCGAGGTACGAGCAGTACTTC. Protein sequence: CASSQRSPSRYEQYF.